The 9 T cell receptor beta chains below were found in one sample sequenced in a study of T cell changes during pregnancy in multiple sclerosis. Only in-frame clones appear in the TCRdb table, and some are missing; sequencing was by immunoSEQ multiplex PCR. The profile shows roughly 51,000 clones, around 93% of them singletons. The source was CD4+ T cells from peripheral blood mononuclear cells, collected after pregnancy. These receptors all stem from a female donor in good health, enrolled as a control in a pregnancy study.

The chain uses TRBV6-6 and TRBJ1-6, with D possibly matching TRBD1 (6 bases). The CDR3 runs to 13 residues. Trimming removed 2 bases from V and 9 bases from J, with 8 bases in between. Germline V gene sequence: CDR1 MNHNY, CDR2 SVGAGI (reference sequence). The CDR3 DNA reads TGTGCCAGCAGTTACGACAGGAGTTCACCCCTCCACTTT. This codes for CASSYDRSSPLHF.

The V gene is TRBV6-5, the J gene TRBJ1-6, with unresolved D. Trimming removed 6 bases at V and 7 bases at J, with 16 bases between. Germline-derived CDR1 and CDR2 are MNHEY and SVGAGI. The CDR3 runs to 15 residues. CDR3 sequence reads: CASSRGQAGNSPLHF. CDR3 DNA sequence: TGTGCCAGCAGCCGCGGCCAGGCGGGGAATTCACCCCTCCACTTT.

The J gene is TRBJ1-2, the V gene TRBV19, with D tentatively TRBD1 (6 bases). Germline V gives CDR1 LNHDA, CDR2 SQIVND (reference sequence). This CDR3 is 14 amino acids long. Deletions cut 7 bases from V and 2 bases from J, with 14 bases between. The CDR3 sequence is CASNPDRINYGYTF. CDR3 nucleotide sequence: TGTGCCAGTAATCCAGACAGGATCAACTATGGCTACACCTTC.

The V call is TRBV27, the J call TRBJ1-1, with a possible D match to TRBD1 (6 bases). Germline V gene sequence: CDR1 MNHEY, CDR2 SMNVEV (reference sequence). The CDR3 is 14 amino acids. The V end lost 3 bases, the J end lost 2 bases, and 10 bases lay between the germline ends. CDR3 sequence reads: CASSLGAPNTEAFF. CDR3 nucleotides: TGTGCCAGCAGTTTGGGGGCCCCTAACACTGAAGCTTTCTTT.

This sequence joins TRBV5-5 and TRBJ2-5, with 10 bases aligning to TRBD1. The germline gives CDR1 SGHKS, CDR2 YYEKEE (reference sequence). The ends lost 0 bases at V and 5 bases at J; junction bases unmatched: 7. The CDR3 is 16 residues long. DNA of the CDR3: TGTGCCAGCAGCTTGGGGCCGACAGGGGGCCTGGAGACCCAGTACTTC. Translation: CASSLGPTGGLETQYF.

A remark on this clone: Other nucleotide sequences from this sample produce the same CDR3. The chain joins TRBV4-2 to TRBJ1-4, with D possibly TRBD1 on 5 matching bases. The germline gives CDR1 LGHNA, CDR2 YNFKEQ. V lost 1 base and J lost 0, with 12 bases in between. The CDR3 totals 17 residues. In DNA form, the CDR3 reads TGTGCCAGCAGCCAAGTCTGGCAGGGCCCAACTAATGAAAAACTGTTTTTT. This codes for CASSQVWQGPTNEKLFF.

The V call is TRBV2, the J call TRBJ1-2; 8 nucleotides agree with TRBD1. V dropped 3 bases and J dropped 8; count of bases not matched to a gene: 5. CDR3 length: 13 amino acids. Germline values: CDR1 SNHLY, CDR2 FYNNEI. In DNA form, the CDR3 reads TGTGCCAGCAGTGAGGACAGGGTGGGGGGCTACACCTTC. Amino acid sequence: CASSEDRVGGYTF.

V is TRBV7-3 and J is TRBJ2-6, with D uncertain. CDR1 is SGHTA and CDR2 is FQGTGA in the germline V gene. This CDR3 is built from 14 residues. Trimming left V 3 bases short and J 4 bases short, with 7 bases between. The DNA of the CDR3 is TGTGCCAGCAGCTTCCCAACAGGGGCCAACGTCCTGACTTTC. Translating gives CASSFPTGANVLTF.

The chain combines TRBV9 with TRBJ1-2, with D maybe TRBD1 (6 bases). The V gene lost 3 bases and the J gene lost 8 bases, with 20 bases spanning the gap. Germline V gene data show CDR1 as SGDLS and CDR2 as YYNGEE. This CDR3 is 15 amino acids long. The CDR3 DNA is TGTGCCAGCAGCGCCGACGCCCAACAGGGAATGGGCTACACCTTC. Residues: CASSADAQQGMGYTF.